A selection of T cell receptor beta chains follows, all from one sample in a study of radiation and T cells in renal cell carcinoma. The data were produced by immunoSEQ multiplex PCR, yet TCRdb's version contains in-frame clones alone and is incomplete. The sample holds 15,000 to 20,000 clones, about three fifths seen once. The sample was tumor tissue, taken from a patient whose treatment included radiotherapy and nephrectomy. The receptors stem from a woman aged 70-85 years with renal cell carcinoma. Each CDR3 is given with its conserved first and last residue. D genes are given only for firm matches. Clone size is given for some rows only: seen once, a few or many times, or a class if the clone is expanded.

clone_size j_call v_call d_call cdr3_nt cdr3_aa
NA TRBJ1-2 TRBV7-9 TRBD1 TGTGCCAGCAGCCCAAGCGTGACAGGGGGCGACTATGGCTACACCTTC CASSPSVTGGDYGYTF
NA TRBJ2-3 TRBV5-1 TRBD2 TGCGCCAGCAGCTTGGGACTAGCGGGTGGCGATACGCAGTATTTT CASSLGLAGGDTQYF
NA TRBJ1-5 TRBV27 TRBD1 TGTGCCAGCAGACCGGGACAGGGTAGGCAGCCCCAGCATTTT CASRPGQGRQPQHF
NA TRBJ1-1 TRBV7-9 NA TGTGCCAGCAGTAATGGACCTGACCTCATGAACACTGAAGCTTTCTTT CASSNGPDLMNTEAFF
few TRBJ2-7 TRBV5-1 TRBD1 TGCGCCAGCAGCGGAAATCCGGGACAGAACTACGAGCAGTACTTC CASSGNPGQNYEQYF
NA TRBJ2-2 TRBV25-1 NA TGTGCCAGCAGTTGGACTGGACGCGGGGAGCTGTTTTTT CASSWTGRGELFF
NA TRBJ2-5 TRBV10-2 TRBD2 TGCGCCAGCAGTGAGTCTGGGCTAGCGGGGGGGTACGAGACCCAGTACTTC CASSESGLAGGYETQYF
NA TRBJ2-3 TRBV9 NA TGTGCCAGCAGCTATACGGGTAGCACAGATACGCAGTATTTT CASSYTGSTDTQYF
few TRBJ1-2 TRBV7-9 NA TGTGCCAGCAGCTTAAGGGGCTTGGGTGGAACAGATGGCTACACCTTC CASSLRGLGGTDGYTF
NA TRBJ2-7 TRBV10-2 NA TGCGCCAGCTGTGTCGGGTGGCCGAGCTACGAGCTGTACTTC CASCVGWPSYELYF
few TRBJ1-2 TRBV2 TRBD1 TGTGCCAGCAACCCACAGGGGGCCATCTATGGCTACACCTTC CASNPQGAIYGYTF